Each of the 11 T cell receptor beta chains below was sequenced from the same sample in a study of blood T cell repertoires in COVID-19. Using immunoSEQ multiplex PCR, the repertoire was profiled, and TCRdb retains in-frame clones only, with some absent. This sample has some 300,000 clones, with roughly 88% found just once. The specimen sequenced was peripheral blood. These receptors came from a woman aged 30 to 39 who had recovered from COVID-19.

The V gene is TRBV19, the J gene TRBJ2-7; TRBD2 agrees at 14 bases. V lost 5 bases, J lost 3 bases, and 6 bases stayed unmatched. Per the germline V gene, CDR1 is LNHDA and CDR2 is SQIVND (reference sequence). The CDR3 consists of 16 residues. CDR3 loop: CASSGGLAGENYEQYF. In nucleotides, the CDR3 is TGTGCCAGTAGTGGGGGACTAGCGGGGGAGAACTACGAGCAGTACTTC.

CDR3 region: CASSLGPNREQYF. CDR3 DNA sequence: TGTGCCAGCAGCTTAGGGCCTAACAGGGAGCAGTACTTC. This chain links TRBV7-8 with TRBJ2-7, with D maybe TRBD1 (5 bases). This CDR3 has 13 residues. Trimming stripped 1 base from V and 7 bases from J, with 11 bases between. Germline lookup yields CDR1 SGHVS and CDR2 FQNEAQ.

This clone is a singleton in its sample. The gene calls are TRBV7-2 and TRBJ1-1; no reliable D call. The CDR3 runs 12 residues. In germline, CDR1 is SGHTA, CDR2 FQGNSA. Deletions cut 5 bases from V and 2 bases from J, with 6 bases between. The CDR3 nucleotides are TGTGCCAGCAGCCCCCTCAACACTGAAGCTTTCTTT. Translated, it gives CASSPLNTEAFF.

This chain joins TRBV7-7 and TRBJ1-3, with 8 bases aligning to TRBD1. This CDR3 is built from 15 residues. V lost 4 bases, J lost 2 bases, and 4 bases stayed unmatched. Germline V lookup: CDR1 SSHAT, CDR2 FNYEAQ (reference sequence). CDR3 nucleotide sequence: TGTGCCAGCAGCTCACGGACAGGGCCTGGAAACACCATATATTTT. Amino acid sequence: CASSSRTGPGNTIYF. The full variable domain, completed using reference TRBV7-7 and TRBJ1-3, is GAGVSQSPRYKVTKRGQDVTLRCDPISSHATLYWYQQALGQGPEFLTYFNYEAQPDKSGLPSDRFSAERPEGSISTLTIQRTEQRDSAMYRCASSSRTGPGNTIYFGEGSWLTVV.

The chain carries TRBV19 and TRBJ2-3, with TRBD2 matching 9 bases. Trimming cost V 3 bases and J 5 bases; bases outside gene matches: 12. This CDR3 is built from 17 residues. The germline V gene encodes CDR1 LNHDA and CDR2 SQIVND (reference sequence). The CDR3 DNA is TGTGCCAGTAGTATGGAGACTAGCGGACTAGCAGGAGATACGCAGTATTTT. This gives the protein CASSMETSGLAGDTQYF. Based on the CDR3 plus reference TRBV19 and TRBJ2-3, the full variable domain is DGGITQSPKYLFRKEGQNVTLSCEQNLNHDAMYWYRQDPGQGLRLIYYSQIVNDFQKGDIAEGYSVSREKKESFPLTVTSAQKNPTAFYLCASSMETSGLAGDTQYFGPGTRLTVL.

This sequence joins TRBV6-5 and TRBJ2-2; D possibly corresponds to TRBD1 (6 bases). The germline V gene encodes CDR1 MNHEY and CDR2 SVGAGI. This CDR3 has 14 amino acids. Trimming took off 7 bases at V and 0 bases at J, with 9 bases between the two ends. CDR3 region: CASTDRPNTGELFF. CDR3 DNA: TGTGCCAGCACCGACAGGCCGAACACCGGGGAGCTGTTTTTT.

This clone was detected only once. The chain carries TRBV7-9 and TRBJ2-2, with 10 bases that match TRBD2. The V gene's germline CDR1 is SEHNR and CDR2 FQNEAQ (reference sequence). The CDR3 is 16 amino acids. V shed 1 base and J 5 bases; nucleotides not matched to a gene: 4. The CDR3 DNA reads TGTGCCAGCAGCTTAGGTCCACTAGCGGGGACCGGGGAGCTGTTTTTT. Translating it yields CASSLGPLAGTGELFF.

J is TRBJ1-3 and V is TRBV30; no definite D call. The V end lost 2 bases, the J end lost 0 bases, and 14 bases lay between the germline ends. The CDR3 is 16 amino acids. Germline V lookup: CDR1 GTSNPN, CDR2 SVGIG (reference sequence). The CDR3 spells CAWSHLQIFSGNTIYF. The CDR3 DNA is TGTGCCTGGAGTCACCTACAGATCTTCTCTGGAAACACCATATATTTT.

The CDR3 spells CASSPPPGKDNEQFF. The CDR3 coding sequence is TGTGCCAGCAGTCCACCCCCGGGGAAGGACAATGAGCAGTTCTTC. The chain recombines TRBV6-5 with TRBJ2-1; D may be TRBD2 (5 bases). The CDR3 is 15 amino acids. Trimming removed 5 bases at V and 5 bases at J, with 16 bases between. Per the germline V gene, CDR1 is MNHEY and CDR2 is SVGAGI.

V is TRBV13 and J is TRBJ1-4, with 7 bases matching TRBD1. The CDR3 sequence is 15 residues long. Germline CDR1 reads PRHDT; CDR2 reads FYEKMQ (reference sequence). J lost 10 bases, V lost 2 bases, and 10 bases had no gene match. The CDR3 nucleotides read TGTGCCAGCAGCTTATACCGGGACCCAGGGGGAAAACTGTTTTTT. This gives the protein CASSLYRDPGGKLFF.

V usage is TRBV5-1 and J usage is TRBJ2-1; 7 positions match TRBD1. In germline, CDR1 is SGHRS, CDR2 YFSETQ. V dropped 2 bases and J dropped 4; count of bases not matched to a gene: 9. The CDR3 loop spans 16 amino acids. The CDR3 region is CASSFTRGQYYNEQFF. The CDR3 nucleotides are TGCGCCAGCAGCTTTACCCGGGGACAGTATTACAATGAGCAGTTCTTC.